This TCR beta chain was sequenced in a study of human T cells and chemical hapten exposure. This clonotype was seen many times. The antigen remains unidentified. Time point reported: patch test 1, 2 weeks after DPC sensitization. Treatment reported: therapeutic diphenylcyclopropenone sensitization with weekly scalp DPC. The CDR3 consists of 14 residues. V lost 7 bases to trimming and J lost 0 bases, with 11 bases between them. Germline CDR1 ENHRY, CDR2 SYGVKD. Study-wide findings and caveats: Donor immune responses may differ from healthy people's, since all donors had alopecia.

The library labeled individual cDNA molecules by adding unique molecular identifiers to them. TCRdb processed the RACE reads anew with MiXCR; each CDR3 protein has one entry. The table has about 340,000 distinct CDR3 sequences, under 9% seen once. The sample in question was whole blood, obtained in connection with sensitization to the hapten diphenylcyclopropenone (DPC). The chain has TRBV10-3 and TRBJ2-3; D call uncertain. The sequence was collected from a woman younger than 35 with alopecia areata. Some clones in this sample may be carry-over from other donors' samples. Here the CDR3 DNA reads TGTGCCATCAAGGTGGGCCCTAGCACAGATACGCAGTATTTT. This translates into CAIKVGPSTDTQYF.